Below, one T cell receptor (beta chain) is given with its context. This record belongs to a study of blood T cell repertoires in COVID-19. Across the study: Samples taken during acute and convalescent COVID-19 were collected in the United States, Italy and Spain. The analysed material was cDNA or gDNA that came from T cells, B-cell-depleted T cells, or PBMCs.

Authors' processing steps: Quantification of nucleated cells was approximated via reference gene primer amplification. Produced via immunoSEQ multiplex PCR; TCRdb's table is partial and in-frame only. The V and J calls and clone size come from that table; D and trimming were worked out from the DNA. The sample has 40,000 to 60,000 clones; approximately 88% are singletons. Source material: peripheral blood. This clonotype originated in a man aged 50-59 years with active COVID-19.

In DNA, the CDR3 is TGCAGCGTTGCTTCGGGGGCGAACACCGGGGAGCTGTTTTTT. Protein: CSVASGANTGELFF. The rearrangement joins TRBV29-1 to TRBJ2-2, with TRBD2 as a possible D gene (6 bases). CDR3 size: 14 residues. V lost 4 bases and J 0 bases, leaving 9 bases between the germline ends. CDR1 is SQVTM and CDR2 is ANQGSEA in the germline V gene.